Below, 27 T cell receptor beta chains from the same sample are listed, as sequenced in a study of OX40 agonist ivuxolimab in advanced cancers. The assay was immunoSEQ multiplex PCR, and TCRdb's table has in-frame clones only and misses some. The sample contains fewer than 80,000 clones, 80% to 90% of which appear only once. Sequenced here: CD4+ or CD8+ T cells sorted from blood, sampled in a trial of the OX40 agonist ivuxolimab. These receptors were taken from an adult with an advanced solid tumor such as melanoma, head and neck, liver or kidney cancer.

This clone was counted only a few times. The chain combines TRBV10-3 with TRBJ2-3; 10 bases map to TRBD1. The length of the CDR3 is 14 residues. Germline V CDR1 and CDR2: ENHRY, SYGVKD. V was clipped by 10 bases and J by 2 bases; unmatched bases: 6. The CDR3 loop reads CATEDRGYTDTQYF. In nucleotides, the CDR3 is TGTGCCACCGAGGACAGGGGGTACACAGATACGCAGTATTTT.

The chain couples TRBV7-3 to TRBJ2-1; 10 nucleotides line up with TRBD2. Losses at the gene ends were 6 bases for V and 7 bases for J; bases not matched to a gene: 6. In germline, CDR1 is SGHTA, CDR2 FQGTGA. The CDR3 covers 14 residues. CDR3 residues: CASRSAGGANEQFF. Written as DNA, the CDR3 is TGTGCCAGCAGGTCAGCGGGAGGGGCAAATGAGCAGTTCTTC.

The J gene is TRBJ2-1, the V gene TRBV4-2; tentative D call: TRBD2 (5 bases). Germline V gives CDR1 LGHNA, CDR2 YNFKEQ. V shed 2 bases and J shed 0 bases, with 11 bases lying between them. The CDR3 covers 16 residues. The CDR3 here is CASSQKSGTSYNEQFF. The CDR3 DNA sequence: TGTGCCAGCAGCCAAAAAAGCGGAACCTCCTACAATGAGCAGTTCTTC.

This clone was counted a single time. This chain connects TRBV19 to TRBJ2-7; 12 bases are shared with TRBD2. Unmatched junction bases numbered 7, after V lost 6 bases and J lost 4 bases. The CDR3 spans 15 residues. The germline V gene has CDR1 LNHDA and CDR2 SQIVND (reference sequence). The CDR3 nucleotides are TGTGCCAGTAGCCCACTAGCGGGAGGCCTATACGAGCAGTACTTC. Its protein is CASSPLAGGLYEQYF.

This clone occurred once. The chain carries TRBV28 and TRBJ2-2; D is undetermined. Trimming shortened V by 6 bases and J by 13 bases, and 12 bases separated the two germline ends. CDR1 MDHEN and CDR2 SYDVKM come from the germline V gene. This CDR3 has 11 residues. CDR3 DNA: TGTGCCAGCAGCCGGAGCTCGGGGCTGTTTTTT. Encoded protein: CASSRSSGLFF.

This chain links TRBV9 with TRBJ2-1, with a possible D match to TRBD1 (6 bases). The CDR3 is 14 residues long. Trimming cost V 3 bases and J 1 base, with 8 bases left between them. Germline V gives CDR1 SGDLS, CDR2 YYNGEE. The DNA for the CDR3 is TGTGCCAGCAGCGGTGGACAGTCCTACAATGAGCAGTTCTTC. The encoded protein is CASSGGQSYNEQFF.

CDR3 nucleotides: TGTGCCAGCAGTTACCGGGCACAGAGGCAGTACTTC. Translated, it gives CASSYRAQRQYF. The J gene is TRBJ2-7, the V gene TRBV6-5; D is unresolved. V was trimmed by 2 bases and J by 9 bases, leaving 11 bases between them. This CDR3 comprises 12 residues. Germline V gene sequence: CDR1 MNHEY, CDR2 SVGAGI.

The V gene is TRBV4-2, the J gene TRBJ2-2; D is undetermined. The CDR3 is 14 residues long. In germline, CDR1 is LGHNA, CDR2 YNFKEQ. With 6 bases removed from V and 6 bases from J, the gap between germline ends came to 14 bases. The CDR3 loop is CASSPRAPSGELFF. DNA for the CDR3: TGTGCCAGCAGTCCCCGGGCCCCGTCCGGGGAGCTGTTTTTT.

Concerning this clone: Sequence at one end of the junction differs from germline and may be a read error. The chain is built from TRBV4-1 and TRBJ1-5; D unresolved. Germline-derived CDR1 and CDR2 are MGHRA and YSYEKL. The CDR3 runs to 14 residues. This chain's CDR3 is CASSPRGSDQPQHF. The CDR3 DNA sequence: TGCGCCAGCAGCCCGCGGGGTAGCGATCAGCCCCAGCATTTT.

J is TRBJ2-3 and V is TRBV4-3; no firm D call. This CDR3 is built from 15 residues. V was shortened by 1 base and J by 0 bases, with 8 bases between the two germline ends. Germline loops: CDR1 LGHNA, CDR2 YSLEER. The CDR3 sequence: CASSQGRLSTDTQYF. For the CDR3, the DNA is TGCGCCAGCAGCCAAGGTCGGCTTAGCACAGATACGCAGTATTTT.

The V and J genes are TRBV5-6 and TRBJ2-3, with 9 nucleotides matching TRBD2. The J segment lost 0 bases and the V segment lost 0 bases, leaving 2 bases of the junction unmatched. Per the germline V gene, CDR1 is SGHDT and CDR2 is YYEEEE. The CDR3 totals 16 residues. The CDR3 nucleotides are TGTGCCAGCAGCTTGGTCCTAGCGGGGAGCACAGATACGCAGTATTTT. The encoded protein is CASSLVLAGSTDTQYF.

The chain recombines TRBV5-1 with TRBJ1-4, with 8 bases lining up with TRBD1. With V trimmed by 4 bases and J by 6 bases, 5 bases remained unmatched. This CDR3 has 14 amino acids. Germline V gene data show CDR1 as SGHRS and CDR2 as YFSETQ. CDR3 residues: CASSLGQGYEKLFF. In nucleotides, the CDR3 is TGCGCCAGCAGCCTCGGACAGGGATATGAAAAACTGTTTTTT. The full variable domain, rest sourced from reference TRBV5-1 and TRBJ1-4, is KAGVTQTPRYLIKTRGQQVTLSCSPISGHRSVSWYQQTPGQGLQFLFEYFSETQRNKGNFPGRFSGRQFSNSRSEMNVSTLELGDSALYLCASSLGQGYEKLFFGSGTQLSVL.

The chain employs TRBV5-1 and TRBJ1-2; D is perhaps TRBD1 (5 bases). Germline V CDR1 and CDR2: SGHRS, YFSETQ. CDR3 length: 13 amino acids. Trimming took off 4 bases at V and 5 bases at J, with 12 bases between the two ends. DNA of the CDR3: TGCGCCAGCAGCCCCGGGACGTTTTATGGCTACACCTTC. It codes for CASSPGTFYGYTF.

The chain couples TRBV11-1 to TRBJ2-5; D might be TRBD2 (5 bases). Germline CDR1 SGHAT, CDR2 FQDESV (reference sequence). V lost 6 bases, J lost 5 bases, and 13 bases lay in between. The CDR3 is 13 amino acids. CDR3 bases: TGTGCCAGCAGTCCCGGGGTTGGGGAGACCCAGTACTTC. As protein: CASSPGVGETQYF.

This chain connects TRBV6-6 to TRBJ2-5, with a weak D call TRBD1 (6 bases). This CDR3 has 16 amino acids. Germline CDR1 is MNHNY and CDR2 is SVGAGI (reference sequence). The V gene lost 4 bases and the J gene lost 3 bases, with 18 bases spanning the gap. The CDR3 DNA sequence: TGTGCCAGCAGTTCCTACGGGGCCAGGGGCGAAGAGACCCAGTACTTC. Its translation: CASSSYGARGEETQYF.

The V call is TRBV19, the J call TRBJ2-5; TRBD2 matches at 8 bases. Germline CDR1 and CDR2: LNHDA and SQIVND (reference sequence). Trimming took 10 bases from V and 4 from J; bases not matched to a gene: 5. The CDR3 runs to 12 residues. For the CDR3, the DNA is TGTGCCACACGGCTAGCGGGAGAGACCCAGTACTTC. As protein: CATRLAGETQYF.

The CDR3 DNA reads as TGCGCCAGCAGCTTGGCCGGGACTAGCGCGTACAATGAGCAGTTCTTC. Amino acids: CASSLAGTSAYNEQFF. The chain joins TRBV5-1 to TRBJ2-1, with 10 positions matching TRBD2. Germline assignment: CDR1 SGHRS and CDR2 YFSETQ. V gave up 0 bases and J gave up 4 bases; unmatched junction bases: 4. This CDR3 spans 16 amino acids.

By frequency in the sample, this clone is medium-sized. The chain has TRBV9 and TRBJ2-2, with TRBD1 as a possible D gene (6 bases). V lost 0 bases and J lost 5, with 11 bases in between. The CDR3 runs to 15 residues. Germline V lookup: CDR1 SGDLS, CDR2 YYNGEE. The CDR3 loop reads CASSVEQGRTGELFF. DNA for the CDR3: TGTGCCAGCAGCGTAGAACAGGGACGGACCGGGGAGCTGTTTTTT.

The CDR3 DNA is TGTGCCAGCAGCTTACCCCGTAATAGCGGGAGTCCGGATACGCAGTATTTT. Encoded protein: CASSLPRNSGSPDTQYF. The chain couples TRBV11-2 to TRBJ2-3; the match to TRBD2 covers 9 bases. Germline V lookup: CDR1 SGHAT, CDR2 FQNNGV. V lost 2 bases to trimming and J lost 6 bases; unmatched junction nucleotides: 12. CDR3 size: 17 residues.

The V and J genes are TRBV5-1 and TRBJ2-5; 14 bases line up with TRBD2. The germline V gene has CDR1 SGHRS and CDR2 YFSETQ. The CDR3 loop spans 17 amino acids. V trimming: 3 bases; J trimming: 2 bases; junction bases outside the gene matches: 6. Written as DNA, the CDR3 is TGCGCCAGCAGCTCGGGACTAGCGGGAGATGGACAAGAGACCCAGTACTTC. Translating gives CASSSGLAGDGQETQYF.

The gene calls are TRBV29-1 and TRBJ2-2; 8 bases fit TRBD2. Trimming cost V 4 bases and J 4 bases; bases outside gene matches: 5. The CDR3 spans 14 residues. Germline V CDR1 and CDR2: SQVTM, ANQGSEA. In nucleotides, the CDR3 is TGCAGCGTTGGAAGCGGGGGCCCCACCGGGGAGCTGTTTTTT. Residues: CSVGSGGPTGELFF.

V gene TRBV5-1 combines with J gene TRBJ1-4; D is perhaps TRBD1 (6 bases). Per germline, CDR1 SGHRS and CDR2 YFSETQ. V was trimmed by 4 bases and J by 3 bases, leaving 16 bases between them. The CDR3 is made up of 16 amino acids. The CDR3, as DNA: TGCGCCAGCAGCGGGGGACAATCTGGCGCTAATGAAAAACTGTTTTTT. As protein: CASSGGQSGANEKLFF.

V and J are TRBV6-5 and TRBJ1-3, with D uncertain. Germline CDR1 is MNHEY and CDR2 is SVGAGI. V lost 4 bases to trimming and J lost 1 base, with 5 bases between them. The CDR3 extends over 13 amino acids. CDR3 coding DNA: TGTGCCAGCAGTTTCACTTCTGGAAACACCATATATTTT. Translated: CASSFTSGNTIYF.

This sequence joins TRBV6-1 and TRBJ1-4; D gene unclear. The CDR3 contains 16 residues. V was cut by 2 bases and J by 0 bases, with 10 bases left in between. Germline V gene data show CDR1 as MNHNS and CDR2 as SASEGT. Here the CDR3 DNA reads TGTGCCAGCAGTGAATGGGCGGTGGCAACTAATGAAAAACTGTTTTTT. Residues: CASSEWAVATNEKLFF.

The V call is TRBV19, the J call TRBJ2-7; maybe TRBD1 (5 bases). The CDR3 spans 18 residues. Germline CDR1 and CDR2: LNHDA and SQIVND (reference sequence). Trimming removed 5 bases from V and 0 bases from J, with 23 bases in between. DNA for the CDR3: TGTGCCAGTAGTCTACGCCGTCCGGACACCTTGCTCTCCTACGAGCAGTACTTC. This encodes CASSLRRPDTLLSYEQYF.

Only one count was recorded for this clone. V is TRBV5-1 and J is TRBJ2-2; TRBD1 aligns across 10 bases. The J segment lost 1 base and the V segment lost 4 bases, leaving 4 bases of the junction unmatched. This CDR3 comprises 16 residues. CDR1 and CDR2 from the germline V gene are SGHRS and YFSETQ. CDR3 sequence reads: CASSHGTGVNTGELFF. In DNA form, the CDR3 reads TGCGCCAGCAGCCACGGGACAGGGGTGAACACCGGGGAGCTGTTTTTT.

In this sample, this clone turned up a few times. The rearrangement joins TRBV7-9 to TRBJ1-2; possible D gene TRBD1, 5 bases. The V end was cut by 5 bases, the J end by 4 bases, with 8 bases between. The CDR3 length is 12 residues. Germline CDR1 SEHNR, CDR2 FQNEAQ (reference sequence). For the CDR3, the DNA is TGTGCCAGCAGCCACGACAGCTATGGCTACACCTTC. Its translation: CASSHDSYGYTF.